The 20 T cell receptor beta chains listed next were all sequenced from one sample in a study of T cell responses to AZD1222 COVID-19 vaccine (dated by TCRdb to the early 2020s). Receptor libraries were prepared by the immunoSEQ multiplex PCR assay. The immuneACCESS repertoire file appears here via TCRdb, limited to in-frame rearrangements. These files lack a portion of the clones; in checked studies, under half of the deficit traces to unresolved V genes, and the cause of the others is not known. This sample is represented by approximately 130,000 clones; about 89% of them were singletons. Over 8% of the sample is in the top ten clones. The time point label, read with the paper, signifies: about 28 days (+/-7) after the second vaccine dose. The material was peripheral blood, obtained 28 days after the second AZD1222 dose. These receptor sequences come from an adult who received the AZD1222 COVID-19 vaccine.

CDR3: CASSPSLQRAGKAFF. In DNA form, the CDR3 reads TGTGCCAGCTCACCGTCCCTTCAGAGGGCGGGTAAAGCTTTCTTT. The chain combines TRBV18 with TRBJ1-1; no reliable D call. CDR1 KGHSH and CDR2 LQKENI come from the germline V gene. There are 15 residues in the CDR3. V lost 3 bases, J lost 9 bases, and 20 bases lay in between.

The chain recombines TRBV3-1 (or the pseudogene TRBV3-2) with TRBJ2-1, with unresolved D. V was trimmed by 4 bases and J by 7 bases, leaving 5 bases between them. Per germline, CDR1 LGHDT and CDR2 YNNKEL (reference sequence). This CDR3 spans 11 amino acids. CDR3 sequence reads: CASSLLNEQFF. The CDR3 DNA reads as TGTGCCAGCAGCCTCCTTAATGAGCAGTTCTTC.

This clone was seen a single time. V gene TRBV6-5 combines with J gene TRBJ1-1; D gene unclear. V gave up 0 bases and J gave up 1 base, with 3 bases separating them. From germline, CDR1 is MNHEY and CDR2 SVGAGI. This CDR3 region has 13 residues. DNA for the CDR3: TGTGCCAGCAGTTACTCGTGGAACACTGAAGCTTTCTTT. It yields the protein CASSYSWNTEAFF.

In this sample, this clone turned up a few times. In DNA form, the CDR3 reads TGTGCCAGCAGTTATATAAGGACTGCCCGCGAGCAGTACTTC. This sequence encodes CASSYIRTAREQYF. J is TRBJ2-7 and V is TRBV6-5, with a weak D call TRBD2 (5 bases). CDR1 and CDR2 from the germline V gene are MNHEY and SVGAGI. The CDR3 has 14 amino acids. Trimming removed 3 bases at V and 6 bases at J, with 15 bases between.

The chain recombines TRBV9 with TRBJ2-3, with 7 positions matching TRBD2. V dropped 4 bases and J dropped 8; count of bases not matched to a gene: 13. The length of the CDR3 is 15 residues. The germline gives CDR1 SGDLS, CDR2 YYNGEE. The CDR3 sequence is CASSSHLLAFGTQYF. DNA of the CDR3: TGTGCCAGCAGCTCTCACTTACTAGCGTTTGGTACGCAGTATTTT.

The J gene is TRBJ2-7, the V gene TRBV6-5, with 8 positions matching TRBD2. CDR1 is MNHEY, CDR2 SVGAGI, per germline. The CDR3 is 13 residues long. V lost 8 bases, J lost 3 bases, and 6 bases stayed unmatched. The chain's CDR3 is CASGREARYEQYF. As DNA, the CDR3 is TGTGCCAGCGGGCGGGAGGCCCGCTACGAGCAGTACTTC.

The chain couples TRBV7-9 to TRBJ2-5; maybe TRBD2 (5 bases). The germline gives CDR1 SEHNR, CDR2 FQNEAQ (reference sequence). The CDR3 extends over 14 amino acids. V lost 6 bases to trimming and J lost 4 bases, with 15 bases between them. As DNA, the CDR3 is TGTGCCAGCAGTTCGGCGGGCTCCAGAGAGACCCAGTACTTC. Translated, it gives CASSSAGSRETQYF.

The CDR3 loop reads CASSPRSGPGVYGYTF. DNA for the CDR3: TGTGCCAGTAGTCCACGTTCAGGACCGGGGGTCTATGGCTACACCTTC. The chain is built from TRBV19 and TRBJ1-2, with D possibly being TRBD1 (5 bases). The CDR3 is 16 residues long. From germline, CDR1 is LNHDA and CDR2 SQIVND (reference sequence). Trimming removed 5 bases at V and 4 bases at J, with 20 bases between.

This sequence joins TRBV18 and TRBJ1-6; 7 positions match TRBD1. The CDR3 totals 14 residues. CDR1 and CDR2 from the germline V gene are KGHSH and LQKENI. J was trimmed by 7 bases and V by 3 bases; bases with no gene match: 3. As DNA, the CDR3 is TGTGCCAGCTCACCCACAGGGGCGAATTCACCCCTCCACTTT. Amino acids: CASSPTGANSPLHF.

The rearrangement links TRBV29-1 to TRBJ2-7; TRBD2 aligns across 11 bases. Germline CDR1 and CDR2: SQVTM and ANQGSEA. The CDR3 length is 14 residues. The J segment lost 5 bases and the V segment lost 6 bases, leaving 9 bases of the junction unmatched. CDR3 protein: CSVGTSGTRDEQYF. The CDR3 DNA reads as TGCAGCGTGGGGACTAGCGGAACCCGGGACGAGCAGTACTTC.

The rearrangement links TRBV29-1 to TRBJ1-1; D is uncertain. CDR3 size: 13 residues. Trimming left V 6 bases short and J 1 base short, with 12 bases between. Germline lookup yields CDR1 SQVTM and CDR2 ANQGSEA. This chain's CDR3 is CSVGFGSNTEAFF. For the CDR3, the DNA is TGCAGCGTGGGGTTCGGCTCGAACACTGAAGCTTTCTTT. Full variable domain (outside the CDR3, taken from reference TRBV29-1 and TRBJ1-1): SAVISQKPSRDICQRGTSLTIQCQVDSQVTMMFWYRQQPGQSLTLIATANQGSEATYESGFVIDKFPISRPNLTFSTLTVSNMSPEDSSIYLCSVGFGSNTEAFFGQGTRLTVV.

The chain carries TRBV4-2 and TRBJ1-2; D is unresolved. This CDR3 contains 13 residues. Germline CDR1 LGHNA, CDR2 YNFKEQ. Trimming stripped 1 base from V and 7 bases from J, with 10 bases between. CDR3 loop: CASSQGTNRGYTF. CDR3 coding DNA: TGTGCCAGCAGCCAAGGGACGAATCGTGGCTACACCTTC.

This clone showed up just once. The DNA of the CDR3 is TGTGCCAGCAGCCCCCCTACAGGGGAGGACACTGAAGCTTTCTTT. Residues: CASSPPTGEDTEAFF. The gene calls are TRBV7-9 and TRBJ1-1; 7 bases line up with TRBD1. J gave up 3 bases and V 5 bases, and 9 bases lay outside the gene matches. The CDR3 contains 15 residues. Germline V gene sequence: CDR1 SEHNR, CDR2 FQNEAQ (reference sequence). Using reference TRBV7-9 and TRBJ1-1 for the parts outside the CDR3, the full variable domain is DTGVSQNPRHKITKRGQNVTFRCDPISEHNRLYWYRQTLGQGPEFLTYFQNEAQLEKSRLLSDRFSAERPKGSFSTLEIQRTEQGDSAMYLCASSPPTGEDTEAFFGQGTRLTVV.

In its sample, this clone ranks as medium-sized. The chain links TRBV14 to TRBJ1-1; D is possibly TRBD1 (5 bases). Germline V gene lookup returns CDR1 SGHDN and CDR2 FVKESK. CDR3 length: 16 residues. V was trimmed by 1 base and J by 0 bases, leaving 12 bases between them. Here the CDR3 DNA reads TGTGCCAGCAGCCAAGGAGAGGGACCGATGAACACTGAAGCTTTCTTT. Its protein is CASSQGEGPMNTEAFF.

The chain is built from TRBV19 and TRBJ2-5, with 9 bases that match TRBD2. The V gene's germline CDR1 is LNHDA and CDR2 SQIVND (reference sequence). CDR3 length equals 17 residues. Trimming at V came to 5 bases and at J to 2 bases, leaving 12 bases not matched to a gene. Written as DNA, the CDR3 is TGTGCCAGTAGTCCCGGGACTAGCCGGGGGTGGCAAGAGACCCAGTACTTC. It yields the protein CASSPGTSRGWQETQYF.

The CDR3 nucleotides are TGTGCCAGCAGTTTACGGATTAATGAAAAACTGTTTTTT. It codes for CASSLRINEKLFF. This rearrangement joins TRBV12-3 or TRBV12-4 to TRBJ1-4; no clear D. The CDR3 has 13 residues. V was pared by 2 bases and J by 4 bases, with 5 bases between.

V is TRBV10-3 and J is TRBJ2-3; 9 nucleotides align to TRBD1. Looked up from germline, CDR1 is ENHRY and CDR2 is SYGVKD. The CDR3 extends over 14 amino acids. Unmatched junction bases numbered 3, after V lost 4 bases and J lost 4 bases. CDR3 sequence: CAISVDRGSDTQYF. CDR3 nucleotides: TGTGCCATCAGTGTGGACAGGGGTTCAGATACGCAGTATTTT.

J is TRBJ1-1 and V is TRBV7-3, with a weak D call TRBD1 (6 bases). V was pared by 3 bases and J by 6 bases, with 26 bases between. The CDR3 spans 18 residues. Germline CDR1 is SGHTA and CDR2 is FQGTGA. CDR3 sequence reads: CASSFGRAPTGSLAEAFF. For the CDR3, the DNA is TGTGCCAGCAGCTTTGGGAGGGCCCCGACAGGAAGTCTGGCTGAAGCTTTCTTT.

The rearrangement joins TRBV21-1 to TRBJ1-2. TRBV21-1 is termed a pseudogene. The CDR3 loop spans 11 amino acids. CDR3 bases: TGTGCCAGCTTTTCTATATATGGCTACACCTTC. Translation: CASFSIYGYTF.

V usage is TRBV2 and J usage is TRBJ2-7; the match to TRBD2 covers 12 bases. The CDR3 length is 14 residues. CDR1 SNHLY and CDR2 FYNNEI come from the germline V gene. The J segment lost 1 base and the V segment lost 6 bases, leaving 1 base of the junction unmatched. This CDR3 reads CASRTSGGSYEQYF. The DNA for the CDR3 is TGTGCCAGCAGGACTAGCGGGGGTTCCTACGAGCAGTACTTC.